This T cell receptor (beta chain) was retrieved from a study of T cell responses to AZD1222 COVID-19 vaccine. The wider study: Some second doses came at about 4 weeks and others at about 12 weeks; these were pooled.

The table came from immunoSEQ multiplex PCR; TCRdb's copy has only in-frame clones and leaves some out. The table shows approximately 97,000 clones, with around 87% occurring only once. This CDR3 comprises 14 residues. V gave up 4 bases and J gave up 1 base; unmatched junction bases: 2. Germline V CDR1 and CDR2: SGHRS, YFSETQ. The genes are TRBV5-1 and TRBJ2-1; 7 nucleotides match TRBD1. The receptor was derived from an adult in good health. The sample consisted of peripheral blood, taken on day 0 of AZD1222 vaccination. CDR3 sequence reads: CASSRDRSYNEQFF. The CDR3, as DNA: TGCGCCAGCAGCCGGGACAGATCCTACAATGAGCAGTTCTTC. Full variable domain (rest looked up from reference TRBV5-1 and TRBJ2-1): KAGVTQTPRYLIKTRGQQVTLSCSPISGHRSVSWYQQTPGQGLQFLFEYFSETQRNKGNFPGRFSGRQFSNSRSEMNVSTLELGDSALYLCASSRDRSYNEQFFGPGTRLTVL.